The 6 T cell receptor beta chains below come from one sample, sequenced in a study of T cells in Graves' hyperthyroidism and ophthalmopathy. Amplified TCR beta CDR3 regions came from RNA transcripts. TCR CDR3 regions were first amplified by RT-PCR with HTBI primers. TCRdb reprocessed the multiplex PCR reads via MiXCR and lists one record per CDR3 protein. The profile shows approximately 480,000 distinct CDR3 sequences, around 21% of them singletons. The sequencing input was blood. These receptors all stem from a man aged 18 to 30 with Graves' hyperthyroidism.

This clonotype occurred many times. V is TRBV4-1 and J is TRBJ2-7, with 7 bases fitting TRBD2. The CDR3 is made up of 16 amino acids. With 0 bases clipped from V and 2 bases from J, the junction kept 7 bases outside the gene matches. The V gene's germline CDR1 is MGHRA and CDR2 YSYEKL. CDR3 loop: CASSQEGRGRTYEQYF. The DNA of the CDR3 is TGCGCCAGCAGCCAAGAAGGGAGGGGACGGACCTACGAGCAGTACTTC.

This clonotype was seen a single time. The rearrangement uses TRBV6-4 and TRBJ1-1; 12 bases are a match to TRBD1. V lost 1 base to trimming and J lost 10 bases; unmatched junction nucleotides: 10. CDR3 length equals 16 residues. Germline V gene lookup returns CDR1 MRHNA and CDR2 SNTAGT. CDR3 sequence reads: CASSDLPGQGAGGAFF. CDR3 coding DNA: TGTGCCAGCAGTGACTTACCGGGACAGGGGGCGGGAGGAGCTTTCTTT.

The sample holds a few counts of this clonotype. J is TRBJ1-2 and V is TRBV4-1; 10 nucleotides match TRBD1. Germline V gene data show CDR1 as MGHRA and CDR2 as YSYEKL. This CDR3 region has 16 residues. V gave up 3 bases and J gave up 8 bases; unmatched junction bases: 12. The CDR3: CASSQEAPGTGVGYTF. CDR3 in DNA: TGCGCCAGCAGCCAGGAGGCCCCCGGGACAGGGGTGGGCTACACCTTC.

This chain uses TRBV27 with TRBJ1-1; 7 bases map to TRBD1. Losses at the gene ends were 3 bases for V and 2 bases for J; bases not matched to a gene: 6. CDR3 length: 15 amino acids. Germline V gene sequence: CDR1 MNHEY, CDR2 SMNVEV (reference sequence). The CDR3 DNA reads as TGTGCCAGCAGTTTCCTAGACAGGGTCAACACTGAAGCTTTCTTT. Translated, it gives CASSFLDRVNTEAFF.

The rearrangement uses TRBV6-2 or TRBV6-3 and TRBJ1-2, with TRBD1 matching over 7 bases. The V gene end was trimmed by 6 bases and the J gene end by 4 bases; junction bases not matched to a gene: 11. This CDR3 region has 15 residues. Germline assignment: CDR1 MNHEY and CDR2 SVGEGT. CDR3 protein: CASRRRQGEGYGYTF. The CDR3 coding sequence is TGTGCCAGCAGACGCAGACAGGGAGAGGGCTATGGCTACACCTTC.

This clonotype has only one observation. The rearrangement uses TRBV6-2 or TRBV6-3 and TRBJ2-5, with 13 positions matching TRBD2. This CDR3 spans 15 amino acids. CDR1 is MNHEY and CDR2 is SVGEGT in the germline V gene. V shed 2 bases and J 6 bases; nucleotides not matched to a gene: 3. Here the CDR3 DNA reads TGTGCCAGCAGTTACGGGACTAGCGGGAAAAAGACCCAGTACTTC. Residues: CASSYGTSGKKTQYF.